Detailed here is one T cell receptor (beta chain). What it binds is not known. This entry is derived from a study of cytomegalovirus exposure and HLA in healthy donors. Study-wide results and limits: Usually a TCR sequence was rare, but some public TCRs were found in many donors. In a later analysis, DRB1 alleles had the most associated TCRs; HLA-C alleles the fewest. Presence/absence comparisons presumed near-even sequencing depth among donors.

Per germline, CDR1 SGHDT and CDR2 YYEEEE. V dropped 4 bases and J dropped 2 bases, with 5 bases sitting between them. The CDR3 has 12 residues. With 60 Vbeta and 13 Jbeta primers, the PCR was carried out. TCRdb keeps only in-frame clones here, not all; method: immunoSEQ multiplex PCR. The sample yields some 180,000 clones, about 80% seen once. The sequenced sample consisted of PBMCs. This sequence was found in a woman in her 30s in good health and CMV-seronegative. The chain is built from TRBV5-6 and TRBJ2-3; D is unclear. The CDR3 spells CASSQFTDTQYF. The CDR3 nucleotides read TGTGCCAGCAGCCAGTTCACAGATACGCAGTATTTT.